These 24 T cell receptor beta chains share one sample of origin, sequenced in a study of cytomegalovirus exposure and HLA in healthy donors. Profiled with immunoSEQ multiplex PCR; TCRdb holds only in-frame clones, not every one. The sample comprises around 100,000 clones, just under 95% of which are singletons, and 0.89% rests with the top ten. Sequenced sample: PBMCs. The receptors shown here come from a woman aged 18-30 years in good health and CMV-seronegative.

The V gene is TRBV6-5, the J gene TRBJ2-7; 8 positions match TRBD1. The CDR3 is 14 amino acids. Trimming removed 4 bases from V and 2 bases from J; junction bases left unmatched: 4. Germline V gives CDR1 MNHEY, CDR2 SVGAGI. The CDR3: CASSSSTGAYEQYF. The CDR3, as DNA: TGTGCCAGCAGTTCCTCGACAGGGGCCTACGAGCAGTACTTC.

CDR3 region: CASILGGLSGANVLTF. The CDR3 nucleotides are TGTGCCAGCATCTTGGGAGGGCTCTCTGGGGCCAACGTCCTGACTTTC. The chain uses TRBV7-8 and TRBJ2-6, with TRBD2 matching 7 bases. Germline V gives CDR1 SGHVS, CDR2 FQNEAQ. V was clipped by 7 bases and J by 0 bases; unmatched bases: 6. The CDR3 runs to 16 residues.

This clone has just one count. The gene calls are TRBV18 and TRBJ2-1; 11 bases fit TRBD2. This CDR3 region has 15 residues. Per germline, CDR1 KGHSH and CDR2 LQKENI. V gave up 5 bases and J gave up 4 bases; unmatched junction bases: 4. CDR3 residues: CASSSGTSGYNEQFF. DNA for the CDR3: TGTGCCAGCTCATCCGGGACTAGCGGTTACAATGAGCAGTTCTTC.

This chain joins TRBV10-2 and TRBJ1-5; the D is unclear. Germline loops: CDR1 WSHSY, CDR2 SAAADI. Trimming removed 6 bases from V and 0 bases from J, with 18 bases in between. The CDR3 is 17 residues long. The CDR3 is CASRAGADPYSNQPQHF. Written as DNA, the CDR3 is TGCGCCAGCAGGGCAGGAGCGGACCCTTATAGCAATCAGCCCCAGCATTTT.

The CDR3 DNA reads TGTGCCAGCAGTACCCGGGACAGGGGATTAAATACGCAGTATTTT. Its protein product is CASSTRDRGLNTQYF. The chain couples TRBV6-4 to TRBJ2-3; 10 bases are shared with TRBD1. The CDR3 is 15 amino acids. Germline loops: CDR1 MRHNA, CDR2 SNTAGT. The trim removed 5 bases at V and 7 bases at J, leaving 9 bases unmatched.

The chain couples TRBV7-9 to TRBJ2-7; 7 positions match TRBD1. Germline V gives CDR1 SEHNR, CDR2 FQNEAQ (reference sequence). V lost 2 bases, J lost 5 bases, and 9 bases stayed unmatched. The CDR3 contains 15 residues. Here the CDR3 DNA reads TGTGCCAGCAGCTTACAACAGGGGCTCCGGGACGAGCAGTACTTC. Protein: CASSLQQGLRDEQYF.

The J gene is TRBJ1-6, the V gene TRBV9, with 8 bases that match TRBD1. Germline V gene data show CDR1 as SGDLS and CDR2 as YYNGEE. The CDR3 runs to 15 residues. The ends lost 3 bases at V and 7 bases at J; junction bases unmatched: 6. The CDR3 DNA is TGTGCCAGCAGCGGGACAGGGTATAGGAATTCACCCCTCCACTTT. Protein product: CASSGTGYRNSPLHF.

The CDR3 reads CASSLQGHTEAFF. Here the CDR3 DNA reads TGCGCCAGCAGCTTACAGGGGCACACTGAAGCTTTCTTT. V gene TRBV5-1 combines with J gene TRBJ1-1; 7 bases are a match to TRBD1. The CDR3 is 13 residues long. Per germline, CDR1 SGHRS and CDR2 YFSETQ. With V trimmed by 2 bases and J by 3 bases, 1 base remained unmatched.

The chain combines TRBV4-3 with TRBJ2-1; D may be TRBD1 (6 bases). Trimming left V 7 bases short and J 7 bases short, with 14 bases between. There are 13 residues in the CDR3. Germline V gives CDR1 LGHNA, CDR2 YSLEER. The CDR3 bases are TGCGCCAGCAACCTTGACAGGCCTAATGAGCAGTTCTTC. Translated: CASNLDRPNEQFF.

The rearrangement links TRBV6-6 to TRBJ1-1, with 11 bases identical to TRBD1. CDR3 size: 14 residues. Germline CDR1 is MNHNY and CDR2 is SVGAGI (reference sequence). Unmatched junction bases numbered 2, after V lost 4 bases and J lost 4 bases. CDR3: CASSSGQGATEAFF. CDR3 DNA sequence: TGTGCCAGCAGTTCCGGACAGGGGGCCACTGAAGCTTTCTTT.

The rearrangement links TRBV5-1 to TRBJ2-1, with 14 bases identical to TRBD2. With 4 bases clipped from V and 0 bases from J, the junction kept 15 bases outside the gene matches. This CDR3 comprises 21 residues. Per germline, CDR1 SGHRS and CDR2 YFSETQ. The CDR3 sequence: CASSLDGRTSGGPSSYNEQFF. CDR3 DNA sequence: TGCGCCAGCAGCCTCGATGGTAGGACTAGCGGGGGGCCGAGCTCCTACAATGAGCAGTTCTTC.

The J gene is TRBJ1-5, the V gene TRBV18; TRBD1 matches at 9 bases. The CDR3 is 15 amino acids. V shed 3 bases, J shed 6 bases, and the junction held 6 bases outside the gene matches. Germline CDR1 KGHSH, CDR2 LQKENI. CDR3 residues: CASSPGQGWGQPQHF. The CDR3 DNA is TGTGCCAGCTCACCCGGACAGGGGTGGGGTCAGCCCCAGCATTTT. Drawing the rest from reference TRBV18 and TRBJ1-5, the complete variable domain is NAGVMQNPRHLVRRRGQEARLRCSPMKGHSHVYWYRQLPEEGLKFMVYLQKENIIDESGMPKERFSAEFPKEGPSILRIQQVVRGDSAAYFCASSPGQGWGQPQHFGDGTRLSIL.

The chain couples TRBV7-2 to TRBJ2-1; TRBD1 matches at 7 bases. This CDR3 is built from 15 residues. CDR1 and CDR2 from the germline V gene are SGHTA and FQGNSA. Unmatched junction bases numbered 4, after V lost 4 bases and J lost 1 base. The DNA for the CDR3 is TGTGCCAGCAGCTACCGACAGGGATCCTACAATGAGCAGTTCTTC. Amino acids: CASSYRQGSYNEQFF. Using reference TRBV7-2 and TRBJ2-1 for the parts outside the CDR3, the full variable domain is GAGVSQSPSNKVTEKGKDVELRCDPISGHTALYWYRQSLGQGLEFLIYFQGNSAPDKSGLPSDRFSAERTGGSVSTLTIQRTQQEDSAVYLCASSYRQGSYNEQFFGPGTRLTVL.

The rearrangement joins TRBV6-1 to TRBJ2-1; 9 bases are a match to TRBD2. V shed 4 bases, J shed 9 bases, and the junction held 7 bases outside the gene matches. Germline V gene sequence: CDR1 MNHNS, CDR2 SASEGT. The CDR3 spans 14 residues. The CDR3 DNA reads as TGTGCCAGCAGTGTACTAGCGGGTGTAGTTGAGCAGTTCTTC. This translates into CASSVLAGVVEQFF.

This chain joins TRBV5-6 and TRBJ1-2; D remains ambiguous. Germline CDR1 SGHDT, CDR2 YYEEEE. The CDR3 length is 13 residues. V was shortened by 2 bases and J by 4 bases, with 9 bases between the two germline ends. CDR3 sequence: CASSFDVGYGYTF. CDR3 sequence (DNA): TGTGCCAGCAGCTTTGATGTCGGCTATGGCTACACCTTC. The variable domain in full, with the rest retrieved from reference TRBV5-6 and TRBJ1-2, is DAGVTQSPTHLIKTRGQQVTLRCSPKSGHDTVSWYQQALGQGPQFIFQYYEEEERQRGNFPDRFSGHQFPNYSSELNVNALLLGDSALYLCASSFDVGYGYTFGSGTRLTVV.

This CDR3 reads CASSLVVGFSVDEQFF. CDR3 DNA sequence: TGTGCCAGCAGCTTAGTGGTAGGGTTTAGCGTCGATGAGCAGTTCTTC. V usage is TRBV7-6 and J usage is TRBJ2-1; D may be TRBD2 (5 bases). The CDR3 length is 16 residues. With 1 base removed from V and 8 bases from J, the gap between germline ends came to 18 bases. Germline values: CDR1 SGHVS, CDR2 FNYEAQ.

V usage is TRBV2 and J usage is TRBJ2-5; no firm D call. The V gene lost 8 bases and the J gene lost 0 bases, with 4 bases spanning the gap. The CDR3 spans 11 residues. Looked up from germline, CDR1 is SNHLY and CDR2 is FYNNEI. CDR3 nucleotide sequence: TGTGCCAGCGCAGACCAAGAGACCCAGTACTTC. This sequence encodes CASADQETQYF.

The rearrangement uses TRBV7-2 and TRBJ2-5, with D maybe TRBD1 (6 bases). With 0 bases removed from V and 3 bases from J, the gap between germline ends came to 11 bases. Germline V gene sequence: CDR1 SGHTA, CDR2 FQGNSA. The CDR3 covers 15 residues. The CDR3 DNA follows: TGTGCCAGCAGCTTAGCGGGGGCCGTCAAAGAGACCCAGTACTTC. Translating it yields CASSLAGAVKETQYF.

V and J are TRBV9 and TRBJ1-4; D perhaps matches TRBD1 (5 bases). Germline V gene sequence: CDR1 SGDLS, CDR2 YYNGEE. This CDR3 comprises 17 residues. Trimming stripped 1 base from V and 0 bases from J, with 13 bases between. CDR3 loop: CASSVRGSTATNEKLFF. CDR3 in DNA: TGTGCCAGCAGCGTAAGGGGCAGTACTGCAACTAATGAAAAACTGTTTTTT.

V usage is TRBV6-5 and J usage is TRBJ1-5, with 7 bases that match TRBD1. The CDR3 totals 12 residues. V lost 7 bases to trimming and J lost 5 bases; unmatched junction nucleotides: 2. The germline V gene encodes CDR1 MNHEY and CDR2 SVGAGI. The CDR3: CASNDRDQPQHF. Here the CDR3 DNA reads TGTGCCAGCAATGACAGGGATCAGCCCCAGCATTTT.

This clone was picked up one time. The chain joins TRBV6-6 to TRBJ1-5; possible D gene TRBD1, 6 bases. This CDR3 comprises 14 residues. Germline V gene data show CDR1 as MNHNY and CDR2 as SVGAGI (reference sequence). Trimming removed 6 bases at V and 1 base at J, with 10 bases between. As DNA, the CDR3 is TGTGCCAGCAGACCAGGGGCCAGCAATCAGCCCCAGCATTTT. Amino acids: CASRPGASNQPQHF.

This chain uses TRBV12-5 with TRBJ1-5; 7 bases agree with TRBD1. This CDR3 contains 15 residues. V shed 2 bases, J shed 8 bases, and the junction held 9 bases outside the gene matches. Germline CDR1 and CDR2: LGHNT and FRNRAP. CDR3 coding DNA: TGTGCTAGTGGTTTGCCCCGGGACAGTATCGAGCCCCAGCATTTT. Encoded protein: CASGLPRDSIEPQHF.

This clone was seen only once. The chain recombines TRBV18 with TRBJ2-1; TRBD1 might be the D (6 bases). Trimming cost V 0 bases and J 8 bases, with 14 bases left between them. This CDR3 spans 15 amino acids. Germline CDR1 is KGHSH and CDR2 is LQKENI. The CDR3 loop reads CASSPPSTRGDEQFF. In DNA form, the CDR3 reads TGTGCCAGCTCACCACCGAGTACCAGGGGCGATGAGCAGTTCTTC.

The chain recombines TRBV6-5 with TRBJ2-2, with D unclear. This CDR3 has 13 amino acids. V was pared by 10 bases and J by 4 bases, with 13 bases between. Germline loops: CDR1 MNHEY, CDR2 SVGAGI. The CDR3 DNA follows: TGTGCCACTACCTCCGGGTTCACCGGGGAGCTGTTTTTT. It translates to CATTSGFTGELFF.